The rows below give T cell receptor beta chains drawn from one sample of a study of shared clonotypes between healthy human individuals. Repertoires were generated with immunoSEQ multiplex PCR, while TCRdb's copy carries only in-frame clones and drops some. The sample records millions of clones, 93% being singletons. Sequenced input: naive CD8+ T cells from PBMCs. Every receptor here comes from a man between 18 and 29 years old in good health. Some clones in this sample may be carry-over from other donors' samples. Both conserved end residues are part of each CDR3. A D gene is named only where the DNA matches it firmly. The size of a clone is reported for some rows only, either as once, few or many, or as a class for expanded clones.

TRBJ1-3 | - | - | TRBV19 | CASRSSGNTIYF | TGTGCCAGCCGAAGCTCTGGAAACACCATATATTTT
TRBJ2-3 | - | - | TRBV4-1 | CASSQDPSTDTQYF | TGCGCCAGCAGCCAAGATCCGAGCACAGATACGCAGTATTTT
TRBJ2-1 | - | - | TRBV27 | CASSWGASDNNEQFF | TGTGCCAGCAGTTGGGGGGCTAGCGACAACAATGAGCAGTTCTTC
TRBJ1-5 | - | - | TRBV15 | CATSSIGHGQPQHF | TGTGCCACCAGCAGCATAGGACACGGACAGCCCCAGCATTTT
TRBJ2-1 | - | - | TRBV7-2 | CASSLGLGEQFF | TGTGCCAGCAGCCTCGGACTGGGTGAGCAGTTCTTC
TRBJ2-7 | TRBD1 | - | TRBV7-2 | CASSLVVGTGPYEQYF | TGTGCCAGCAGCTTAGTCGTCGGGACAGGGCCCTACGAGCAGTACTTC
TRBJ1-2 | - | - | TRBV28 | CASRSQDTLNYGYTF | TGTGCCAGCAGAAGTCAGGACACCCTAAACTATGGCTACACCTTC
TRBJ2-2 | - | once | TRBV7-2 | CASSLFNRNGELFF | TGTGCCAGCAGCTTATTTAACAGGAACGGGGAGCTGTTTTTT
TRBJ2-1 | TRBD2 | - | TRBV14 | CASSQRTSGSVEQFF | TGTGCCAGCAGCCAACGGACTAGCGGGAGTGTTGAGCAGTTCTTC
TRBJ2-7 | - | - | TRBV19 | CASSMPSLGYEQYF | TGTGCCAGTAGTATGCCCTCCTTGGGCTACGAGCAGTACTTC
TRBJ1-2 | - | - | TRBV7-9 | CASRNLSNYGYTF | TGTGCCAGCAGGAACCTATCCAACTATGGCTACACCTTC
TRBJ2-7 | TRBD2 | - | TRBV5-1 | CASSLESSGTYEQYF | TGCGCCAGCAGCTTGGAGTCTAGCGGTACCTACGAGCAGTACTTC
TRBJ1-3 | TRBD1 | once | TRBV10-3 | CAISGTGALDTIYF | TGTGCCATCTCCGGGACAGGGGCGTTAGACACCATATATTTT
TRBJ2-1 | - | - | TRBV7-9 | CASSLGNTLIDEQFF | TGTGCCAGCAGCTTAGGGAATACTCTAATCGATGAGCAGTTCTTC
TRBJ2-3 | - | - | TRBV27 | CASSTGLDTDTQYF | TGTGCCAGCTCGACAGGTCTGGACACAGATACGCAGTATTTT
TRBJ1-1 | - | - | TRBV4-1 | CASSQGTVANTEAFF | TGCGCCAGCAGCCAAGGGACAGTAGCGAACACTGAAGCTTTCTTT
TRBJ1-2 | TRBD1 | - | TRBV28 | CASSAPGRGLGYGYTF | TGTGCCAGCAGTGCCCCTGGCAGGGGGCTCGGCTATGGCTACACCTTC
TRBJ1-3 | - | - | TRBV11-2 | CASSLVGGSGNTIYF | TGTGCCAGCAGCTTAGTAGGAGGATCTGGAAACACCATATATTTT
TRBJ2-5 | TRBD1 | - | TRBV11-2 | CASSPDRGLKETQYF | TGTGCCAGCAGCCCAGACAGGGGTTTGAAGGAGACCCAGTACTTC
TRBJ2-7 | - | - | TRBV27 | CASSLSNRDISYEQYF | TGTGCCAGCAGTTTATCGAACAGGGATATCTCCTACGAGCAGTACTTC
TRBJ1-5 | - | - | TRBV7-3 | CASSLTFGGTSNQPQHF | TGTGCCAGCAGCTTAACGTTCGGAGGGACTAGCAATCAGCCCCAGCATTTT
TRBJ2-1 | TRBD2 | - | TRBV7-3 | CASSPNDKRETNEQFF | TGTGCCAGCAGCCCTAATGACAAGCGGGAGACGAATGAGCAGTTCTTC
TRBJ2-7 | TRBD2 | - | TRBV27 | CASSLQSSGSLSYEQYF | TGTGCCAGCAGTTTACAGTCTAGCGGGAGCCTTTCCTACGAGCAGTACTTC
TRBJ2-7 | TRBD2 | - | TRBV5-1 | CASSPGTSGRASYEQYF | TGCGCCAGCAGCCCTGGGACTAGCGGGAGGGCCTCCTACGAGCAGTACTTC
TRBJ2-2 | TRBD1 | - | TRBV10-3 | CAISETTGYNANTGELFF | TGTGCCATCAGTGAAACGACAGGGTATAACGCGAACACCGGGGAGCTGTTTTTT
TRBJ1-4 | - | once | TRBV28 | CASSIRVWGEKLFF | TGTGCCAGCAGTATTCGGGTGTGGGGTGAAAAACTGTTTTTT
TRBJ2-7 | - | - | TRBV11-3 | CASSPGTSYEQYF | TGTGCCAGCAGCCCCGGGACCTCCTACGAGCAGTACTTC
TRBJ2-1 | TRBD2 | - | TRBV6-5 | CASRTRTSNEQFF | TGTGCCAGCAGAACCCGGACTAGCAATGAGCAGTTCTTC
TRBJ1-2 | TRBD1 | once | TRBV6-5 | CASSSSRTGVWGYTF | TGTGCCAGCAGTTCCTCGCGGACAGGGGTGTGGGGCTACACCTTC
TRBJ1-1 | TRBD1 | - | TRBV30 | CAWIPGGNTEAFF | TGTGCCTGGATTCCAGGGGGGAACACTGAAGCTTTCTTT
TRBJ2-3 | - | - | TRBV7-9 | CASSVGPHTDTQYF | TGTGCCAGCAGCGTGGGGCCTCACACAGATACGCAGTATTTT
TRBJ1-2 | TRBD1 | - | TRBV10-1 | CASSELPGTGLGYTF | TGCGCCAGCAGTGAACTTCCTGGGACAGGGCTTGGCTACACCTTC
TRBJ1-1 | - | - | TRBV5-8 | CASSLGGADEAFF | TGTGCCAGCAGCTTGGGGGGGGCAGATGAAGCTTTCTTT
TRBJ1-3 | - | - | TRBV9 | CASSDPTGPSGNTIYF | TGTGCCAGCAGCGACCCCACAGGCCCCTCTGGAAACACCATATATTTT
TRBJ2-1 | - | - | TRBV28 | CASSRPGWELEDNEQFF | TGTGCCAGCAGCCGTCCGGGCTGGGAGTTGGAGGACAATGAGCAGTTCTTC
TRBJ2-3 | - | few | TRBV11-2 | CASSLAGALLTQYF | TGTGCCAGCAGCTTAGCGGGGGCTTTACTCACGCAGTATTTT
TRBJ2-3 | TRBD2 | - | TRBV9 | CASSESGRAKDTQYF | TGTGCCAGCAGCGAGAGCGGGAGGGCGAAAGATACGCAGTATTTT
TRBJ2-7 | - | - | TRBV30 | CAWRDSYEQYF | TGTGCCTGGAGGGACTCCTACGAGCAGTACTTC
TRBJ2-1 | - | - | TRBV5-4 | CASSILGGLYNEQFF | TGTGCCAGCAGCATCCTTGGGGGGCTGTACAATGAGCAGTTCTTC
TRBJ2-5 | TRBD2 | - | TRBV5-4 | CASSWTSGRPETQYF | TGTGCCAGCAGCTGGACTAGCGGGAGGCCAGAGACCCAGTACTTC
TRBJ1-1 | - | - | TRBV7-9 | CASRGGGGENTEAFF | TGTGCCAGCAGGGGAGGTGGGGGAGAGAACACTGAAGCTTTCTTT
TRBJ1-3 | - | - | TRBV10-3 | CAISETGTGNTIYF | TGTGCCATCAGTGAAACGGGGACGGGAAACACTATATATTTT
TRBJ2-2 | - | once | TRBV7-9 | CASSSGGSGELFF | TGTGCCAGCAGCTCGGGGGGCTCCGGGGAGCTGTTTTTT
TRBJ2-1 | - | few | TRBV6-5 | CASSYAGNEQFF | TGTGCCAGCAGTTACGCAGGCAATGAGCAGTTCTTC
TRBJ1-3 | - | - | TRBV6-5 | CASTQDRHSGNTIYF | TGTGCCAGCACCCAGGACAGACACTCTGGAAACACCATATATTTT
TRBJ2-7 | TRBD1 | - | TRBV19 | CASTPGTGAYEQYF | TGTGCCAGTACCCCCGGGACAGGGGCCTACGAGCAGTACTTC
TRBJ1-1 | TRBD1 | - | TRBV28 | CASKGQGLITEAFF | TGTGCCAGCAAAGGACAGGGTTTGATCACTGAAGCTTTCTTT
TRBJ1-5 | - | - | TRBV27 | CASRLEAGSQPQHF | TGTGCCAGCAGGCTTGAGGCAGGGAGTCAGCCCCAGCATTTT
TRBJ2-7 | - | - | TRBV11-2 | CASSLVAVAYEQYF | TGTGCCAGCAGCTTAGTTGCGGTCGCCTACGAGCAGTACTTC
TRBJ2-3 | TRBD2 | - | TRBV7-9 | CASSPRTSGSADTQYF | TGTGCCAGCAGCCCTCGGACTAGCGGGAGCGCAGATACGCAGTATTTT
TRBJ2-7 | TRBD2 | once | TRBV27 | CASSLEGLANYEQYF | TGTGCCAGCAGTTTGGAAGGACTAGCCAACTACGAGCAGTACTTC